These T cell receptor beta chains were read from a single sample in a study of blood T cell repertoires in COVID-19. Only in-frame clones appear in the TCRdb table, and some are missing; sequencing was by immunoSEQ multiplex PCR. The sample yields about 55,000 clones, around 90% seen once. The sequencing sample was made of peripheral blood. The receptors were gathered from an elderly man with acute or convalescent COVID-19. CDR3s leave out the opening cysteine and the closing phenylalanine or tryptophan.

TRBV19	TRBJ1-5	14	ASSPRQKNSNQPQH
TRBV18	TRBJ1-1	12	ASSPAAMNTEAF
TRBV5-4	TRBJ2-7	12	ASSLGGGYHEQY
TRBV7-2	TRBJ2-2	13	ASSLAGGDTGELF
TRBV28	TRBJ1-1	12	ASKRQGAYTEAF
TRBV19	TRBJ1-2	12	ASSKGRANYGYT
TRBV28	TRBJ1-5	13	ASKSDPGNNQPQH
TRBV7-2	TRBJ1-5	13	ASSGQGRSNQPQH
TRBV5-4	TRBJ1-5	12	ASSQGTDNQPQH
TRBV15	TRBJ1-4	12	ATRGVFINEKLF
TRBV2	TRBJ2-5	13	ASSGGRRAGKTQY
TRBV19	TRBJ1-1	11	ASSRQGSTEAF
TRBV5-1	TRBJ2-7	14	ASSLEPGQGGREQY
TRBV5-1	TRBJ2-6	16	ASSLLVGASSGANVLT
TRBV5-4	TRBJ1-2	12	ASSSGLQGYGYT
TRBV6-4	TRBJ1-2	12	ASRTNQGAGGYT
TRBV5-1	TRBJ2-2	17	ASRDSWVGGRLNTGELF
TRBV19	TRBJ2-3	13	ASSMLDSSTDTQY
TRBV5-1	TRBJ2-5	13	ASSFGSGGQETQY
TRBV4-1	TRBJ2-1	13	ASSLGGHPYNEQF
TRBV18	TRBJ1-1	10	ASSPSNTEAF
TRBV27	TRBJ1-2	11	ASSKTTNYGYT
TRBV5-4	TRBJ2-6	13	ASSPPGVGANVLT
TRBV19	TRBJ2-2	14	ASSIRRDKNTGELF
TRBV6-7	TRBJ1-6	11	APLGGGRSPLH
TRBV5-1	TRBJ2-7	11	ASSLDRSYEQY
TRBV19	TRBJ1-1	9	ASSRRTEAF
TRBV3-1/TRBV3-2	TRBJ1-5	12	ASSPGRVDQPQH
TRBV5-1	TRBJ2-7	12	ASSRESGSYEQY
TRBV12-5	TRBJ2-7	17	ASGARPELAGAPLLEQY
TRBV19	TRBJ1-2	12	ASSPLGTAFGYT
TRBV2	TRBJ1-2	12	ASRRTDANYGYT
TRBV7-8	TRBJ2-7	15	ASSLAKGTVRNYEQY
TRBV11-2	TRBJ1-3	12	ASSLEAGGNTIY
TRBV28	TRBJ2-7	14	ASSAPLSGGSYEQY
TRBV7-2	TRBJ2-1	14	ASSLGLAGGLHEQF
TRBV3-1/TRBV3-2	TRBJ2-5	13	ASSLGQGPQETQY
TRBV9	TRBJ2-7	12	ASSPVGGLYEQY
TRBV7-3	TRBJ2-2	13	ASTLAGGPAGELF
TRBV19	TRBJ2-3	11	ASGDYTTDTQY
TRBV12-3/TRBV12-4	TRBJ2-3	11	ASSRTSTDTQY
TRBV19	TRBJ2-7	11	ASSNRGGYEQY
TRBV10-3	TRBJ1-1	12	AISGGTENTEAF
TRBV24-1	TRBJ1-2	11	ATSDGQGIGYT
TRBV3-1/TRBV3-2	TRBJ1-1	12	ASSGSGQVSEAF
TRBV18	TRBJ2-7	12	ASSPAGDSYEQY
TRBV27	TRBJ1-3	14	ASSRDRASSGNTIY
TRBV3-1/TRBV3-2	TRBJ1-1	13	ASSPRSLRNTEAF
TRBV3-1/TRBV3-2	TRBJ2-3	15	ASSQTLAGGRTDTQY
TRBV9	TRBJ2-2	15	ASSVAGAGGNTGELF
TRBV9	TRBJ2-1	15	ASSVLGSGSSYNEQF
TRBV5-1	TRBJ1-5	12	ASSPGQENQPQH
TRBV5-1	TRBJ1-4	16	ASSKPGQGITTNEKLF
TRBV7-9	TRBJ1-4	15	ASSLLGQGGENEKLF
TRBV7-2	TRBJ1-4	14	ASSLGPDSFNEKLF
TRBV5-8	TRBJ2-4	12	ASSLQGVKNIQY
TRBV30	TRBJ1-1	13	AWRASQGYIGEAF
TRBV19	TRBJ1-2	11	ASSRDRNYGYT
TRBV19	TRBJ1-1	13	ASSIPGQGLTEAF
TRBV2	TRBJ2-1	9	ASREYNEQF